These 23 T cell receptor beta chains were sequenced from one sample in a study of Graves' ophthalmopathy and Graves' hyperthyroidism. The sequenced template was RNA, covering the TCR beta CDR3 region. HTBI primers served in a first-round RT-PCR, which a second-round multiplex PCR followed. TCRdb passed the multiplex PCR reads through MiXCR, listing each CDR3 protein once. The sample holds around 670,000 distinct CDR3 sequences; roughly 40% are singletons and the top ten take about 40%. Sequenced sample: peripheral blood. The source is an adult man with Graves' ophthalmopathy.

The J gene is TRBJ2-7, the V gene TRBV11-2; tentatively, D is TRBD1 or TRBD2 (5 bases each). The germline V gene has CDR1 SGHAT and CDR2 FQNNGV. V lost 0 bases, J lost 6 bases, and 27 bases lay in between. This CDR3 is built from 19 residues. Here the CDR3 reads CASSLDAHLGRKGSAEQYF. Here the CDR3 DNA reads TGTGCCAGCAGCTTAGACGCCCACCTGGGACGGAAGGGGTCCGCCGAGCAGTACTTC.

CDR3 sequence: CASSGLAGFSYEQYF. The CDR3 DNA reads TGTGCCAGCAGTGGACTAGCGGGCTTCTCCTACGAGCAGTACTTC. The chain combines TRBV2 with TRBJ2-7; TRBD2 aligns across 10 bases. V dropped 4 bases and J dropped 0; count of bases not matched to a gene: 3. Germline CDR1 reads SNHLY; CDR2 reads FYNNEI. The CDR3 extends over 15 amino acids.

The chain joins TRBV14 to TRBJ2-5; TRBD2 is a possible D gene (6 bases). The CDR3 runs to 17 residues. The germline CDR1 and CDR2 sequences are SGHDN and FVKESK. Trimming took off 3 bases at V and 0 bases at J, with 17 bases between the two ends. In DNA form, the CDR3 reads TGTGCCAGCAGCCAGGGGGGAGGACACTCGTACCAAGAGACCCAGTACTTC. It yields the protein CASSQGGGHSYQETQYF.

V usage is TRBV6-1 and J usage is TRBJ1-6; 7 bases are a match to TRBD1. With V trimmed by 6 bases and J by 6 bases, 8 bases remained unmatched. Germline V gene sequence: CDR1 MNHNS, CDR2 SASEGT. The CDR3 runs to 15 residues. CDR3 coding DNA: TGTGCCAGCAGAGCACAGGGGTTAGTTAATTCACCCCTCCACTTT. Residues: CASRAQGLVNSPLHF.

This clonotype has only one observation. This chain joins TRBV10-3 and TRBJ1-4, with a tentative D call TRBD1 (5 bases). Per germline, CDR1 ENHRY and CDR2 SYGVKD. Deletions cut 4 bases from V and 5 bases from J, with 17 bases between. CDR3 length: 16 residues. The CDR3 DNA sequence: TGTGCCATCAGTGGAGGGACTAGCGGCGCCAATGAAAAACTGTTTTTT. Residues: CAISGGTSGANEKLFF.

The table lists this clonotype with a few counts. V gene TRBV25-1 combines with J gene TRBJ2-2; 9 bases align to TRBD1. The V gene end was trimmed by 5 bases and the J gene end by 3 bases; junction bases not matched to a gene: 4. Germline lookup yields CDR1 MGHDK and CDR2 SYGVNS. This CDR3 spans 15 amino acids. CDR3 bases: TGTGCCAGCAGTCCGGACAGGGGTTACACCGGGGAGCTGTTTTTT. This sequence encodes CASSPDRGYTGELFF.

The chain uses TRBV20-1 and TRBJ1-2, with 7 bases aligning to TRBD1. Germline CDR1 reads DFQATT; CDR2 reads SNEGSKA (reference sequence). CDR3 length: 12 residues. With 1 base clipped from V and 8 bases from J, the junction kept 4 bases outside the gene matches. The CDR3 bases are TGCAGTGCTAGAGGACAGGGTAGGGGCTACACCTTC. Its protein is CSARGQGRGYTF.

The table lists this clonotype with a few counts. The chain employs TRBV19 and TRBJ2-7; 9 nucleotides align to TRBD2. J was trimmed by 2 bases and V by 6 bases; bases with no gene match: 8. Looked up from germline, CDR1 is LNHDA and CDR2 is SQIVND (reference sequence). This CDR3 comprises 15 residues. CDR3 region: CASSTSGPGAYEQYF. Here the CDR3 DNA reads TGTGCCAGTAGCACTAGCGGGCCAGGCGCCTACGAGCAGTACTTC.

The chain combines TRBV12-3 or TRBV12-4 with TRBJ2-5, with TRBD2 matching 11 bases. Germline trimming cut 3 bases from V and 5 bases from J; bases unmatched to any gene: 5. The CDR3 is 15 amino acids. The CDR3 here is CASSLLAGGGETQYF. The CDR3 coding sequence is TGTGCCAGCAGTTTGCTAGCGGGAGGAGGGGAGACCCAGTACTTC.

The V and J genes are TRBV7-9 and TRBJ2-5; no firm D call. CDR1 and CDR2 from the germline V gene are SEHNR and FQNEAQ (reference sequence). V lost 7 bases and J 6 bases, leaving 12 bases between the germline ends. This CDR3 is built from 12 residues. CDR3 amino acids: CASNTGRKTQYF. CDR3 in DNA: TGTGCCAGCAACACCGGGCGAAAGACCCAGTACTTC.

This clonotype was found once. V is TRBV20-1 and J is TRBJ1-2, with TRBD1 identical over 9 bases. Germline V gene lookup returns CDR1 DFQATT and CDR2 SNEGSKA (reference sequence). Trimming took 0 bases from V and 8 from J; bases not matched to a gene: 4. This CDR3 is built from 13 residues. This CDR3 reads CSAREGTGGGYTF. Here the CDR3 DNA reads TGCAGTGCTAGAGAAGGAACAGGGGGCGGCTACACCTTC.

The CDR3 is CASSLGGRQSEQYF. The CDR3 DNA reads as TGTGCCAGCAGCTTAGGGGGTCGGCAGAGCGAGCAGTACTTC. This chain joins TRBV7-9 and TRBJ2-7; the D is unclear. Trimming removed 1 base from V and 6 bases from J, with 13 bases in between. The CDR3 is 14 amino acids. Germline-derived CDR1 and CDR2 are SEHNR and FQNEAQ (reference sequence).

A note on this clonotype: A read error may account for a junction end that differs from germline. The chain combines TRBV7-8 with TRBJ1-1; D perhaps matches TRBD1 (6 bases). The V gene's germline CDR1 is SGHVS and CDR2 FQNEAQ. The CDR3 is made up of 16 amino acids. The CDR3 coding sequence is TGCGCCAGCAGCCCCATGGGGGCGGGGATGAACACTGAAGCTTTCTTT. Its translation is CASSPMGAGMNTEAFF.

This clonotype was counted a few times. J is TRBJ1-6 and V is TRBV20-1; D unclear. The CDR3 length is 15 residues. The germline CDR1 and CDR2 sequences are DFQATT and SNEGSKA (reference sequence). V was pared by 0 bases and J by 2 bases, with 8 bases between. The CDR3 nucleotides read TGCAGTGCTAGAGATGGGAGGACCTATAATTCACCCCTCCACTTT. Translated, it gives CSARDGRTYNSPLHF.

The chain carries TRBV9 and TRBJ1-1; D is unresolved. The CDR3 sequence is 14 residues long. Per the germline V gene, CDR1 is SGDLS and CDR2 is YYNGEE. V shed 5 bases and J shed 5 bases, with 16 bases lying between them. The CDR3 DNA reads TGTGCCAGCAGTGAATGGGATTCGGAAACTGAAGCTTTCTTT. It encodes CASSEWDSETEAFF.

This clonotype appeared a few times. The V call is TRBV5-4, the J call TRBJ1-4; D possibly corresponds to TRBD1 (5 bases). Trimming cost V 5 bases and J 8 bases, with 16 bases left between them. CDR1 is SGHNT and CDR2 is YYREEE in the germline V gene (reference sequence). The CDR3 loop spans 14 amino acids. The CDR3 bases are TGTGCCAGCAGTTCCGGGACTGGTCGGGAAAAACTGTTTTTT. Protein: CASSSGTGREKLFF.

This clonotype was counted between two and nine times. The rearrangement uses TRBV14 and TRBJ2-7; D unresolved. Germline V gene sequence: CDR1 SGHDN, CDR2 FVKESK. The CDR3 has 16 residues. The V gene lost 5 bases and the J gene lost 0 bases, with 17 bases spanning the gap. The CDR3: CASSFLQGGSSYEQYF. CDR3 DNA sequence: TGTGCCAGCAGCTTTTTGCAAGGCGGCAGCTCCTACGAGCAGTACTTC. The full variable domain, with the rest looked up from reference TRBV14 and TRBJ2-7, is EAGVTQFPSHSVIEKGQTVTLRCDPISGHDNLYWYRRVMGKEIKFLLHFVKESKQDESGMPNNRFLAERTGGTYSTLKVQPAELEDSGVYFCASSFLQGGSSYEQYFGPGTRLTVT.

The gene calls are TRBV4-3 and TRBJ2-7; 10 bases are a match to TRBD2. CDR3 length: 18 amino acids. The J segment lost 1 base and the V segment lost 6 bases, leaving 15 bases of the junction unmatched. CDR1 is LGHNA and CDR2 is YSLEER in the germline V gene. The CDR3 here is CASRLRQASGGKSYEQYF. The DNA for the CDR3 is TGCGCCAGCAGACTTAGACAGGCTAGCGGGGGCAAATCCTACGAGCAGTACTTC.

V gene TRBV7-2 combines with J gene TRBJ2-2; D is unclear. This CDR3 spans 15 amino acids. Trimming shortened V by 2 bases and J by 7 bases, and 14 bases separated the two germline ends. CDR1 and CDR2 from the germline V gene are SGHTA and FQGNSA. CDR3 sequence: CASSLRLESIGELFF. DNA of the CDR3: TGTGCCAGCAGCTTACGGCTAGAGAGCATCGGGGAGCTGTTTTTT.

The chain carries TRBV30 and TRBJ2-2; 11 bases are shared with TRBD2. J was trimmed by 8 bases and V by 0 bases; bases with no gene match: 11. The CDR3 loop spans 17 amino acids. Looked up from germline, CDR1 is GTSNPN and CDR2 is SVGIG (reference sequence). DNA of the CDR3: TGTGCCTGGAGTGTATCTCGAACTAGCGGGAGTGCGGGGGAGCTGTTTTTT. Its translation: CAWSVSRTSGSAGELFF.

This clonotype was detected only a few times. The chain uses TRBV24-1 and TRBJ2-3; D is uncertain. This CDR3 has 13 residues. The V gene's germline CDR1 is KGHDR and CDR2 SFDVKD. Trimming pared 9 bases from V and 2 bases from J, leaving 11 bases between. The DNA of the CDR3 is TGTGCCACCTCTAAGGAGCTCACAGATACGCAGTATTTT. Its protein is CATSKELTDTQYF.

This clonotype occurred a few times. The J gene is TRBJ2-5, the V gene TRBV2, with 7 bases fitting TRBD1. This CDR3 spans 14 amino acids. V was pared by 1 base and J by 4 bases, with 3 bases of the junction left unmatched. Germline assignment: CDR1 SNHLY and CDR2 FYNNEI. The CDR3 loop reads CASSEDRQGETQYF. In nucleotides, the CDR3 is TGTGCCAGCAGTGAAGACCGACAGGGAGAGACCCAGTACTTC.

Many counts were recorded for this clonotype. The CDR3 sequence: CASSQLRTASNQPQHF. CDR3 in DNA: TGTGCCAGCAGCCAACTTCGGACGGCTAGCAATCAGCCCCAGCATTTT. The rearrangement links TRBV7-8 to TRBJ1-5, with D hard to call. Germline V gives CDR1 SGHVS, CDR2 FQNEAQ. The CDR3 length is 16 residues. Trimming took 5 bases from V and 0 from J, leaving 14 bases between them.